The rows below give T cell receptor beta chains drawn from one sample of a study of cytomegalovirus exposure and HLA in healthy donors. The protocol was immunoSEQ multiplex PCR, while the TCRdb copy is restricted to in-frame clones and leaves out a portion. The sample records 200,000 to 250,000 clones, approximately 81% being singletons. Sequenced material: PBMCs. Receptors were obtained from a girl aged 2 to 10 in good health and CMV-seronegative. The CDR3 runs from the conserved cysteine through the conserved F or W. D genes are given only for firm matches. Size values are once, few and many counts, or a class for expanded clones, and some rows have none.

CASSTSSAGANVLTF | TGCGCCAGCAGCACCTCTAGCGCTGGGGCCAACGTCCTGACTTTC | TRBV5-1 | NA | TRBJ2-6 | NA | 15
CASSFRRASGYQETQYF | TGTGCCAGCAGTTTCCGGCGGGCTAGCGGGTACCAAGAGACCCAGTACTTC | TRBV27 | NA | TRBJ2-5 | TRBD2 | 17
CASSLGGTAGANNEQFF | TGTGCCAGCAGCTTGGGGGGGACCGCGGGAGCGAACAATGAGCAGTTCTTC | TRBV5-6 | NA | TRBJ2-1 | TRBD2 | 17
CASSIVPGGPEAFF | TGTGCCAGTAGTATAGTGCCGGGAGGTCCTGAAGCTTTCTTT | TRBV19 | NA | TRBJ1-1 | NA | 14
CASSPSTAANEQYF | TGCGCCAGCAGCCCGTCGACAGCTGCAAACGAGCAGTACTTC | TRBV5-1 | NA | TRBJ2-7 | NA | 14
CAWSVRVTGSTEAFF | TGTGCCTGGAGTGTACGGGTGACAGGGAGCACTGAAGCTTTCTTT | TRBV30 | NA | TRBJ1-1 | TRBD1 | 15
CASSQGQVNWYNEQFF | TGTGCCAGCTCACAGGGACAGGTAAATTGGTACAATGAGCAGTTCTTC | TRBV18 | NA | TRBJ2-1 | TRBD1 | 16
CASSPTGGPPYGYTF | TGTGCCAGCTCACCGACAGGGGGTCCCCCCTATGGCTACACCTTC | TRBV18 | NA | TRBJ1-2 | TRBD1 | 15
CASSRRLVGYEQYF | TGTGCCAGCAGTAGAAGACTAGTGGGGTACGAGCAGTACTTC | TRBV28 | NA | TRBJ2-7 | NA | 14
CASSRSGVGNQPQHF | TGCGCCAGCAGCCGCTCGGGTGTGGGCAATCAGCCCCAGCATTTT | TRBV4-1 | NA | TRBJ1-5 | NA | 15
CASSEEAHYEKLFF | TGTGCCAGCAGTGAGGAGGCCCACTATGAAAAACTGTTTTTT | TRBV2 | once | TRBJ1-4 | NA | 14
CASSRDRVNEQFF | TGTGCCAGCAGTCGGGACAGGGTGAATGAGCAGTTCTTC | TRBV7-2 | NA | TRBJ2-1 | TRBD1 | 13
CASSLLAGTSTDTQYF | TGTGCCAGCAGCTTACTAGCGGGGACGAGCACAGATACGCAGTATTTT | TRBV11-2 | NA | TRBJ2-3 | TRBD2 | 16
CASRVRTGDNSPLHF | TGTGCCAGCAGGGTTAGGACAGGGGACAATTCACCCCTCCACTTT | TRBV6-1 | NA | TRBJ1-6 | TRBD1 | 15
CASTLTGTGEGYTF | TGTGCCAGCACCCTAACCGGGACAGGGGAAGGCTACACCTTC | TRBV6-1 | NA | TRBJ1-2 | TRBD1 | 14
CASSHDRAKILSYEQYF | TGTGCCAGCAGCCACGACAGGGCTAAGATCCTCTCCTACGAGCAGTACTTC | TRBV7-2 | NA | TRBJ2-7 | TRBD1 | 17
CASSYGQAYEQYF | TGTGCCAGCTCATACGGACAAGCCTACGAGCAGTACTTC | TRBV18 | NA | TRBJ2-7 | NA | 13
CASRRSGGFEQYF | TGCGCCAGCAGACGGTCAGGGGGCTTCGAGCAGTACTTC | TRBV5-1 | NA | TRBJ2-7 | TRBD1 | 13
CASSFASGQETQYF | TGCGCCAGCAGCTTTGCGTCAGGGCAAGAGACCCAGTACTTC | TRBV5-1 | NA | TRBJ2-5 | NA | 14
CASSETRTGRGGYTF | TGTGCCAGCAGTGAGACCAGGACAGGCCGGGGTGGCTACACCTTC | TRBV6-1 | NA | TRBJ1-2 | TRBD1 | 15
CASSDKAGTDTQYF | TGTGCCAGCAGTGACAAAGCGGGAACAGATACGCAGTATTTT | TRBV6-4 | once | TRBJ2-3 | TRBD2 | 14
CASRRQGDTDTQYF | TGCGCCAGCAGGAGACAGGGTGATACAGATACGCAGTATTTT | TRBV5-1 | NA | TRBJ2-3 | TRBD1 | 14
CASRLGKHRGNYEQYF | TGTGCAAGTCGCTTAGGAAAGCACAGGGGGAACTACGAGCAGTACTTC | TRBV12-2 | NA | TRBJ2-7 | NA | 16
CTSSLLLRESVLENIQYF | TGCACCAGCAGCCTGTTGTTGCGCGAGTCCGTCCTGGAGAACATTCAGTACTTC | TRBV1 | NA | TRBJ2-4 | NA | 18
CASSPQGADSYGYTF | TGCGCCAGCAGCCCCCAGGGGGCGGATAGCTATGGCTACACCTTC | TRBV4-1 | once | TRBJ1-2 | TRBD1 | 15
CASSLGVFREETQYF | TGCGCCAGCAGCTTGGGTGTATTCCGAGAAGAGACCCAGTACTTC | TRBV5-1 | NA | TRBJ2-5 | NA | 15
CASSIGAVETQYF | TGTGCCAGTAGTATAGGGGCAGTAGAGACCCAGTACTTC | TRBV19 | NA | TRBJ2-5 | NA | 13
CASSFSLLGGRNTEAFF | TGTGCCAGCAGCTTCTCGCTTCTCGGGGGGCGAAACACTGAAGCTTTCTTT | TRBV5-6 | NA | TRBJ1-1 | NA | 17
CASSHGVSQPQHF | TGTGCCAGCAGTCACGGAGTTAGCCAGCCCCAGCATTTT | TRBV27 | NA | TRBJ1-5 | NA | 13
CSVVIGGSRNTIYF | TGCAGCGTTGTCATCGGCGGGAGTCGAAACACCATATATTTT | TRBV29-1 | NA | TRBJ1-3 | NA | 14
CASCPTGGGYGYTF | TGTGCCAGCTGCCCTACAGGGGGAGGCTATGGCTACACCTTC | TRBV7-9 | NA | TRBJ1-2 | TRBD1 | 14
CASSPRQGLEETQYF | TGTGCCAGCAGCCCCAGACAGGGATTGGAAGAGACCCAGTACTTC | TRBV7-9 | NA | TRBJ2-5 | TRBD1 | 15
CASSLAPTGGNEAFF | TGTGCCAGCAGCTTGGCCCCGACAGGGGGTAATGAAGCTTTCTTT | TRBV5-4 | NA | TRBJ1-1 | TRBD1 | 15
CASSRTGGDTQYF | TGTGCCAGCAGTCGGACAGGGGGAGATACGCAGTATTTT | TRBV2 | NA | TRBJ2-3 | TRBD1 | 13
CAWSAGGSTDTQYF | TGTGCCTGGAGCGCAGGGGGTAGCACAGATACGCAGTATTTT | TRBV30 | NA | TRBJ2-3 | TRBD1 | 14
CASLGTDTQYF | TGTGCCTCACTGGGCACAGATACGCAGTATTTT | TRBV6-1 | NA | TRBJ2-3 | NA | 11
CAIREAAAEKLFF | TGTGCCATCAGAGAGGCGGCTGCAGAAAAACTGTTTTTT | TRBV10-3 | NA | TRBJ1-4 | NA | 13
CASSLDRPPYEQYF | TGTGCCAGCAGCTTGGACAGGCCGCCTTACGAGCAGTACTTC | TRBV5-4 | NA | TRBJ2-7 | NA | 14
CSVETGRYGYTF | TGCAGCGTTGAGACAGGGCGGTATGGCTACACCTTC | TRBV29-1 | once | TRBJ1-2 | TRBD1 | 12
CASSHRAGGRTDTQYF | TGCGCCAGCAGCCACCGGGCGGGAGGGAGGACAGATACGCAGTATTTT | TRBV4-1 | NA | TRBJ2-3 | TRBD2 | 16
CASSFRPRGNEQFF | TGTGCCAGCAGCTTCCGACCCAGGGGGAATGAGCAGTTCTTC | TRBV13 | NA | TRBJ2-1 | TRBD1 | 14
CASSERGSSYEQYF | TGTGCCAGCAGTGAACGGGGGAGCTCCTACGAGCAGTACTTC | TRBV2 | NA | TRBJ2-7 | NA | 14
CASIRDRASYEQYF | TGTGCCAGCATCCGGGACAGGGCTTCCTACGAGCAGTACTTC | TRBV2 | NA | TRBJ2-7 | TRBD1 | 14
CASSLGADYEQYF | TGTGCCAGCAGTTTAGGTGCAGACTACGAGCAGTACTTC | TRBV27 | NA | TRBJ2-7 | NA | 13
CASTLGGPGYNEQFF | TGTGCCAGCACACTCGGGGGGCCTGGTTACAATGAGCAGTTCTTC | TRBV6-5 | NA | TRBJ2-1 | NA | 15
CASSAPLAGRETQYF | TGTGCCAGCAGTGCCCCACTAGCGGGGAGAGAGACCCAGTACTTC | TRBV2 | NA | TRBJ2-5 | TRBD2 | 15
CASSKAGGYGYTF | TGTGCCAGCAGCAAAGCAGGGGGCTATGGCTACACCTTC | TRBV21-1 | NA | TRBJ1-2 | NA | 13
CASSYPSGSGETQYF | TGTGCCAGCAGTTACCCTAGCGGGAGTGGGGAGACCCAGTACTTC | TRBV6-6 | NA | TRBJ2-5 | TRBD2 | 15
CASRGFRGSQHF | TGTGCCAGCAGAGGTTTCAGGGGGTCCCAGCATTTT | TRBV2 | NA | TRBJ1-5 | TRBD1 | 12
CASSLGDRYYGYTF | TGCGCCAGCAGCTTGGGGGACAGATACTATGGCTACACCTTC | TRBV5-1 | NA | TRBJ1-2 | TRBD1 | 14
CASSQDQGDRGKTQYF | TGTGCCAGCAGCCAAGATCAAGGGGACAGGGGAAAGACCCAGTACTTC | TRBV4-2 | once | TRBJ2-5 | TRBD1 | 16